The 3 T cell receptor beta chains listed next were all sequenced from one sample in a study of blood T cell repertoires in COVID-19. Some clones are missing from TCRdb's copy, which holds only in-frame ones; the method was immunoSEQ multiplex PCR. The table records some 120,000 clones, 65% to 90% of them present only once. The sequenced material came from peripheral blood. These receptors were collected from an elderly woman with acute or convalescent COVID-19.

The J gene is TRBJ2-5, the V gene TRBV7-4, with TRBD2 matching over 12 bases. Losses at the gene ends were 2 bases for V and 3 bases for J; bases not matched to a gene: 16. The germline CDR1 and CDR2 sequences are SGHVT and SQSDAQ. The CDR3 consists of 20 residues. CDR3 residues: CASSLWYLAGGPRRKETQYF. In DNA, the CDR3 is TGTGCCAGCAGCTTATGGTACCTAGCGGGGGGGCCAAGGAGAAAAGAGACCCAGTACTTC.

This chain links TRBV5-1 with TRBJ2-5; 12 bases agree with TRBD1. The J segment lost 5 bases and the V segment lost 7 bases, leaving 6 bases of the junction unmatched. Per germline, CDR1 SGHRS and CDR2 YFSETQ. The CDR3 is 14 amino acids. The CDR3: CASSGQGAAETQYF. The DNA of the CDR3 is TGCGCCAGCTCGGGACAGGGGGCGGCGGAGACCCAGTACTTC.

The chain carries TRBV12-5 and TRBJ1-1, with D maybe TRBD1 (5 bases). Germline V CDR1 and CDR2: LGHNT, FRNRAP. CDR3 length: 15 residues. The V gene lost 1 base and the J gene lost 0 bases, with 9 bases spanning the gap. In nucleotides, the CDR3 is TGTGCTAGTGGTTTGGCCAGGGATCTGAACACTGAAGCTTTCTTT. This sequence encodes CASGLARDLNTEAFF.